The present T cell receptor (beta chain) was sequenced within a study of blood T cell repertoires in COVID-19. The table came from immunoSEQ multiplex PCR; TCRdb's copy has only in-frame clones and leaves some out. The repertoire holds 140,000 to 150,000 clones, with around 86% as singletons. J was trimmed by 4 bases and V by 1 base; bases with no gene match: 14. The CDR3 consists of 18 residues. Looked up from germline, CDR1 is SNHLY and CDR2 is FYNNEI. Cohort placement rested on clinical history that participants reported themselves. This clonotype was sampled from a man in his 60s who had recovered from COVID-19. The genes are TRBV2 and TRBJ2-3, with 7 positions matching TRBD2. The sequenced material came from PBMCs or T cells enriched from blood (not recorded which). CDR3 amino acids: CASSEEQRSRTRADTQYF. The DNA of the CDR3 is TGTGCCAGCAGTGAAGAACAGCGATCAAGGACTAGGGCAGATACGCAGTATTTT.